This T cell receptor (beta chain) derives from a study of cytomegalovirus exposure and HLA in healthy donors. Primers included in the PCR were 60 Vbeta and 13 Jbeta primers. Measured with immunoSEQ multiplex PCR; TCRdb has only the in-frame clones, and not every one. This sample carries some 140,000 clones, 60% to 75% of them seen once, and the ten largest clones take less than 3.5%. This receptor was taken from a man aged 18 to 29 in good health and CMV-seronegative. The specimen was PBMCs.

DNA of the CDR3: TGTGCCAGCAGTGAAGAAAGCCGGCGGGAGGGACGCAATGAGCAGTTCTTC. It codes for CASSEESRREGRNEQFF. The chain carries TRBV6-1 and TRBJ2-1; TRBD2 matches at 9 bases. The germline gives CDR1 MNHNS, CDR2 SASEGT. V was pared by 1 base and J by 6 bases, with 10 bases of the junction left unmatched. The CDR3 is 17 amino acids.